The 10 T cell receptor beta chains below were found in one sample sequenced in a study of shared clonotypes between healthy human individuals (TCRdb year 2020). The method behind the library was the immunoSEQ multiplex PCR assay. Entries here come from immuneACCESS through TCRdb and include only in-frame sequences with V and J called. Some clones fail to appear in such tables; in the studies checked, an unresolved V gene covers under half of the shortfall, and the cause of the remainder is unknown. A total of about 2 million clones appear in this sample, approximately 95% of them only once. The ten most abundant clones make up 1% to 1.3% of the sample. For the CD8 naive samples, CD45RO-negative cells were positively selected for CCR7, yielding a CD45RA+CCR7+ population from which TemRA cells were excluded. Sequencing input: naive CD8+ T cells sorted from blood. The cell subset or site label corresponds to: CD45RA+CCR7+. The source is a man aged 18 to 35 in good health.

V and J are TRBV7-9 and TRBJ2-1; possibly TRBD2 for D (6 bases). V lost 2 bases to trimming and J lost 4 bases, with 24 bases between them. Germline V gives CDR1 SEHNR, CDR2 FQNEAQ (reference sequence). The CDR3 has 19 amino acids. CDR3 sequence: CASSLTDSFRGTVYNEQFF. The CDR3 nucleotides read TGTGCCAGCAGCTTAACCGATTCGTTTCGGGGGACCGTTTACAATGAGCAGTTCTTC.

The chain joins TRBV28 to TRBJ2-5, with a tentative D call TRBD2 (5 bases). Germline V gene lookup returns CDR1 MDHEN and CDR2 SYDVKM. The CDR3 runs 15 residues. Trimming took 6 bases from V and 4 from J, leaving 18 bases between them. CDR3 sequence: CASSHIREPTETQYF. The CDR3 DNA reads TGTGCCAGCAGCCATATTCGGGAACCGACAGAGACCCAGTACTTC.

The chain is built from TRBV5-6 and TRBJ2-7; TRBD2 aligns across 10 bases. The V gene's germline CDR1 is SGHDT and CDR2 YYEEEE. The CDR3 sequence is 14 residues long. V gave up 7 bases and J gave up 0 bases; unmatched junction bases: 4. The CDR3, as DNA: TGTGCCAGCCTCCTAGCGGGAGCCTCCTACGAGCAGTACTTC. Amino acid sequence: CASLLAGASYEQYF.

The table lists this clone with a count of one. J is TRBJ2-7 and V is TRBV6-1, with TRBD1 as a possible D gene (5 bases). Trimming removed 5 bases at V and 3 bases at J, with 14 bases between. The CDR3 loop spans 14 amino acids. From germline, CDR1 is MNHNS and CDR2 SASEGT. For the CDR3, the DNA is TGTGCCAGCAGTTCGACAGCCCTTCACTACGAGCAGTACTTC. Translation: CASSSTALHYEQYF.

This chain connects TRBV10-2 to TRBJ1-2; unclear D gene. Trimming removed 0 bases from V and 6 bases from J, with 17 bases in between. The CDR3 is 16 amino acids. Germline V gene sequence: CDR1 WSHSY, CDR2 SAAADI. In nucleotides, the CDR3 is TGCGCCAGCAGTGAGTCCGGAGCAGCCGTCCGGGATGGCTACACCTTC. Its protein is CASSESGAAVRDGYTF.

The rearrangement links TRBV7-9 to TRBJ2-5, with no clear D. Germline-derived CDR1 and CDR2 are SEHNR and FQNEAQ (reference sequence). The CDR3 totals 12 residues. Trimming stripped 3 bases from V and 5 bases from J, with 7 bases between. The CDR3 DNA reads TGTGCCAGCAGCTTGAATTCGGAGACCCAGTACTTC. Its translation is CASSLNSETQYF.

About this clone: This CDR3 is also generated by other DNA sequences in the sample. This chain links TRBV2 with TRBJ2-7, with a possible D match to TRBD2 (6 bases). V lost 5 bases, J lost 1 base, and 12 bases lay in between. This CDR3 is 14 amino acids long. In germline, CDR1 is SNHLY, CDR2 FYNNEI. CDR3 region: CASSQGLVSYEQYF. For the CDR3, the DNA is TGTGCCAGCAGTCAGGGACTGGTTTCCTACGAGCAGTACTTC. The full variable domain, completed using reference TRBV2 and TRBJ2-7, is EPEVTQTPSHQVTQMGQEVILRCVPISNHLYFYWYRQILGQKVEFLVSFYNNEISEKSEIFDDQFSVERPDGSNFTLKIRSTKLEDSAMYFCASSQGLVSYEQYFGPGTRLTVT.

In its sample, this clone was seen once. V gene TRBV5-6 combines with J gene TRBJ2-1, with TRBD1 matching 7 bases. The CDR3 contains 12 residues. Germline values: CDR1 SGHDT, CDR2 YYEEEE. With 2 bases clipped from V and 8 bases from J, the junction kept 1 base outside the gene matches. CDR3 sequence reads: CASSFQGDEQFF. The CDR3 DNA reads TGTGCCAGCAGCTTTCAGGGGGATGAGCAGTTCTTC.

V usage is TRBV7-6 and J usage is TRBJ2-5, with D perhaps given as TRBD1 or TRBD2 (5 bases each). There are 17 residues in the CDR3. Germline V gives CDR1 SGHVS, CDR2 FNYEAQ. V lost 6 bases, J lost 2 bases, and 22 bases lay in between. The CDR3: CASSSRGGGAEQETQYF. DNA for the CDR3: TGTGCCAGCAGTTCCCGTGGAGGTGGGGCAGAGCAAGAGACCCAGTACTTC.

The chain uses TRBV4-3 and TRBJ1-1, with 7 bases that match TRBD1. This CDR3 is 17 amino acids long. Trimming removed 0 bases from V and 2 bases from J; junction bases left unmatched: 9. Looked up from germline, CDR1 is LGHNA and CDR2 is YSLEER. CDR3 bases: TGCGCCAGCAGCCAAGATGGGGCGCAGGGGGAAAACACTGAAGCTTTCTTT. Translation: CASSQDGAQGENTEAFF.